This T cell receptor beta chain is from a study of blood T cells in healthy people across ages. They isolated at least 6 million PBMCs from each sample. The authors ran a second PCR of roughly 6 to 12 cycles using a sample-barcoded 5' primer and a J-beta primer mix. A template-switch adaptor containing 12 random nucleotides labeled each cDNA molecule. TCRdb used MiXCR to reprocess the 5' RACE reads, holding one entry per CDR3 protein. The repertoire has 1.5 million to 2 million distinct CDR3 sequences, about 39% of them found once; the top ten carry 23%. Germline loops: CDR1 MGHDK, CDR2 SYGVNS. Trimming took off 8 bases at V and 3 bases at J, with 19 bases between the two ends. This CDR3 spans 15 amino acids.

Sequenced: blood. The chain carries TRBV25-1 and TRBJ1-2, with a possible D match to TRBD1 (6 bases). This receptor was obtained from a human donor in good health. This chain's CDR3 is CASSYGGLGDYGYTF. In DNA, the CDR3 is TGTGCCAGCTCCTACGGGGGGCTTGGGGACTATGGCTACACCTTC.